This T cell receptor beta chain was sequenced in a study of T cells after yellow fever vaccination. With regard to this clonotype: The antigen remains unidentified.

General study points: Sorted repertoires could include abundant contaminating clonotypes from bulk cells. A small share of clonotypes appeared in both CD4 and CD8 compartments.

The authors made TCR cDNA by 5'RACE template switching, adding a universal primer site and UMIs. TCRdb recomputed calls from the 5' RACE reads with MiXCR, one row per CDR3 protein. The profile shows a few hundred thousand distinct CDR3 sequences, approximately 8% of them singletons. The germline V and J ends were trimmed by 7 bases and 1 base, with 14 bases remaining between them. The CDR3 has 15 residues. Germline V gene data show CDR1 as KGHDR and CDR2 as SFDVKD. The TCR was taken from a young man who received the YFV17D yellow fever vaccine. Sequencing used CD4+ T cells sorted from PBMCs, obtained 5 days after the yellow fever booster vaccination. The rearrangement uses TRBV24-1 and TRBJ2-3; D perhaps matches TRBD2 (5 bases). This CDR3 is CATRSTGIGTDTQYF. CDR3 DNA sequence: TGTGCCACCAGGTCTACCGGGATTGGCACAGATACGCAGTATTTT.